This T cell receptor (beta chain) stems from a study of T cell repertoires in cytomegalovirus infection. Across the study: Epitope selection comprised recently identified HLA-C-restricted CMV epitopes and well-studied HLA-B-restricted CMV epitopes. CMV infection plus the matching HLA type was flagged by public TCR beta signatures. Study results and limitations: In two of eight donors, the top clonotype was HLA-C-restricted CMV-specific.

TCRdb redid the calling of the reads with MiXCR, one entry per CDR3 protein. The sample holds 900,000 to 950,000 distinct CDR3 sequences, roughly a third seen once. There are a few counts of this clonotype. The antigen is undetermined. The V gene's germline CDR1 is LGHNT and CDR2 FRNRAP. This CDR3 is 15 amino acids long. V dropped 6 bases and J dropped 3; count of bases not matched to a gene: 10. The rearrangement links TRBV12-5 to TRBJ2-7, with TRBD2 matching over 8 bases. The source was cultured CD8+ T cells from PBMCs, collected from culture after CMV antigen stimulation. The receptor was isolated from a human donor in good health (CMV status not recorded). Some clones in this sample may be carry-over from other donors' samples. The CDR3: CASGLTSGYNYEQYF. The DNA of the CDR3 is TGTGCTAGTGGACTCACTAGCGGCTATAACTACGAGCAGTACTTC.